This T cell receptor beta chain was recorded in a study of T cell responses to AZD1222 COVID-19 vaccine (dated by TCRdb to the early 2020s). As for the study more broadly: AZD1222 recipients whose second dose came at about 4 weeks and those whose second dose came at about 12 weeks were combined into one group, since spike-specific TCR depth and breadth did not differ between the two schedules. A total of about 230 trial participants underwent TCR sequencing, of whom about 200 received two doses of AZD1222 and some 26 received two doses of the MenACWY control vaccine. Trial participants were enrolled by age into 18-55, 56-69 and 70-plus year subgroups, with 148, 28 and 57 TCR-sequenced participants respectively.

Per the germline V gene (reference sequence), SEHNR is the CDR1 and FQNEAQ is the CDR2. Trimming costs V 5 bases and J 7 bases, and their ends lie 14 bases apart. From the cysteine through the phenylalanine, the CDR3 covers 13 amino acids. Just CDR3 DNA is preserved here, 39 bases in frame from base 1. The investigation overall reported the following: Conclusions about previously exposed vaccinees are limited, since just five or six AZD1222 recipients were seropositive for SARS-CoV-2 at baseline. Spike-specific TCR breadth and depth rose significantly after two AZD1222 doses compared with day 0 and with MenACWY recipients. Vaccine-associated CD4 TCRs spanned the whole spike protein, with dominant responses in regions 160-218 and 743-854. Epitopes outside the regions mutated in the B.1.351 and B.1.1.7 variants were reportedly recognized by nearly half of the unique spike-specific TCRs. No day 14 peak-response samples were available, so repertoires were characterized only after the peak T cell response. The 56-69-year group was small, and its depth increase did not reach significance, likely because of low power. Most participants were white British and females outnumbered males, and the authors suggested that clonal diversity may have been underestimated.

Concerning this clone itself: Its recognized antigen is unknown. Base quality data are lacking; no much larger clone is found one base away.

The time point label, as the study defines it: baseline before first vaccination. Samples from vaccinated people were obtained from the UK trials COV001 and COV002, which included a single-blind randomized controlled phase 2/3 trial of AZD1222 (ChAdOx1 nCoV-19) in healthy adults. Trial participant PBMC samples were collected at day 0 and day 28 after the second dose for TCRbeta chain sequencing. The CDR3 regions of human TCRbeta chains were subjected to immunosequencing. In the authors' own workflow: Repertoire TCRs were matched against a reference library of SARS-CoV-2-specific TCRs generated with the MIRA antigen-specificity platform. Breadth was defined as the fraction of unique TCRs that were SARS-CoV-2-associated. Depth was defined as the fraction of total T cells that were SARS-CoV-2-associated. Using the MIRA data, each spike-specific TCR was assigned both to the spike region to which the TCR was reactive and to a CD4 or CD8 class. Log10-transformed breadth and depth values were compared by one-way ANOVA with Sidak's multiple comparisons tests. Sourced from immuneACCESS, this table was stored by TCRdb with only in-frame sequences that have V and J called. A share of the clones is absent; for the studies checked, an unresolved V gene accounts for under half, and the remainder has no known explanation. That table supplies the V and J calls and clone size; D and trimming were determined from the DNA. Here the sample has about 120,000 clones; less than 95% occur a single time. The ten largest clones add up to about 5.2% of the sample.

The sequencing here drew on peripheral blood, taken on day 0 of AZD1222 vaccination. The receptor chain draws on TRBV7-9 and TRBJ1-2; a tentative D match to TRBD1 spans 6 bases. The source is an adult in good health. The CDR3 in this case is CASSLNGQSGYTF. The DNA sequence reads TGTGCCAGCAGCCTAAATGGACAGTCTGGCTACACCTTC.